This is a list of T cell receptor beta chains from one sample in a study of T cell responses to AZD1222 COVID-19 vaccine. Data came from immunoSEQ multiplex PCR; TCRdb stores just in-frame clones and leaves some out. The sample includes roughly 150,000 clones, 85% to 95% seen only once; the top ten take roughly 9.1%. The sequences come from peripheral blood, collected on day 0 of AZD1222 vaccination. Source of these receptors: an adult in good health. The CDR3 runs from the conserved cysteine through the conserved F or W. A D gene is named only where the DNA matches it firmly. Size is stated for part of the rows, as once, few or many counts, or as a class when the clone is expanded.

TRBJ2-5	-	-	TRBV5-1	TGCGCCAGCAGCTTTACGGCTACTGAGGAGACCCAGTACTTC	CASSFTATEETQYF
TRBJ2-7	TRBD1	-	TRBV11-2	TGTGCCAGCAGCGCCCGGACAGGAGCCTACGAGCAGTACTTC	CASSARTGAYEQYF
TRBJ2-1	-	-	TRBV27	TGTGCCAGCACCCCCCACCGGGACTTCAATGAGCAGTTCTTC	CASTPHRDFNEQFF
TRBJ1-2	-	-	TRBV6-5	TGTGCCAGCACTCAGAGACCCACGGCCTATGGCTACACCTTC	CASTQRPTAYGYTF
TRBJ1-2	-	-	TRBV7-9	TGTGCCAGCAGCTTATACCGTGCCCGGATTAACTATGGCTACACCTTC	CASSLYRARINYGYTF
TRBJ1-4	TRBD1	few	TRBV6-5	TGTGCCAGCAGTTACTCCCAGGGGGCGAATGAAAAACTGTTTTTT	CASSYSQGANEKLFF
TRBJ2-7	-	-	TRBV9	TGTGCCAGCAGCCCAGACAGGAGACCCACCTACGAGCAGTACTTC	CASSPDRRPTYEQYF
TRBJ1-3	-	-	TRBV24-1	TGTGCCACCCAGTTTCTCCCGACAGGCGCAAGCTCTGGAAACACCATATATTTT	CATQFLPTGASSGNTIYF
TRBJ1-2	-	-	TRBV18	TGTGCCAGCTCAGCGAGGCAGGGGTTGAATTCCTATGGCTACACCTTC	CASSARQGLNSYGYTF
TRBJ1-1	-	once	TRBV6-5	TGTGCCAGCAGTTACATACCGGGGGCCTCCAGGCCCGAAGCTTTCTTT	CASSYIPGASRPEAFF
TRBJ1-1	-	-	TRBV5-1	TGCGCCAGCAGTTATACGGGGGACACTGAAGCTTTCTTT	CASSYTGDTEAFF
TRBJ2-7	TRBD1	-	TRBV2	TGTGCCAGCAGTGAAGGGACAGGGGTCTACGAGCAGTACTTC	CASSEGTGVYEQYF
TRBJ2-2	TRBD1	-	TRBV6-5	TGTGCCAGCAGGCAGACAGGGGTCTCCGGGGAGCTGTTTTTT	CASRQTGVSGELFF
TRBJ2-1	-	-	TRBV15	TGTGCCACCAGCAGAGGTCGGGTGAGCTCCTACAATGAGCAGTTCTTC	CATSRGRVSSYNEQFF
TRBJ2-5	-	-	TRBV2	TGTGCCAGCAGTGGACAAGAGACCCAGTACTTC	CASSGQETQYF
TRBJ2-1	-	once	TRBV5-1	TGCGCCAGCAGATCTCAACCCTCCTACAATGAGCAGTTCTTC	CASRSQPSYNEQFF
TRBJ2-1	-	-	TRBV19	TGTGCCAGTAGTATCACGGGGTTCAATGAGCAGTTCTTC	CASSITGFNEQFF